This TCR beta chain was identified during a study of T cells in localized non-small cell lung cancer. Whole-study results and caveats: Uninvolved neighboring lung showed the greatest T cell clonality, exceeding tumor.

This clone was detected only a few times. The target antigen is unknown. CDR3 length: 15 amino acids. CDR1 and CDR2 (germline): SGHNT, YENEEA. Trimming took 0 bases from V and 11 from J, leaving 17 bases between them. The method was immunoSEQ multiplex PCR; TCRdb's version includes in-frame clones alone and lacks a portion of them. The data show some 1,300 clones, 20% to 30% seen once. This sequence was found in a male donor aged 60 or older with stage I lung adenocarcinoma. Sample: lung tumor tissue, taken before any cancer treatment. The chain carries TRBV11-3 and TRBJ1-5, with D perhaps matching TRBD1 (5 bases). Here the CDR3 reads CASSLEGLTNLAQHF. DNA of the CDR3: TGTGCCAGCAGCTTAGAGGGACTGACCAATCTGGCCCAGCATTTT.